Listed here are 32 T cell receptor beta chains from one sample, sequenced in a study of blood T cell repertoires in COVID-19. TCRdb's copy holds only in-frame clones and misses some; the assay was immunoSEQ multiplex PCR. The profile shows a few hundred thousand clones, roughly nine tenths of them singletons. The specimen was peripheral blood. These receptors all come from a woman aged 25 to 39 with COVID-19, enrolled during active disease.

The chain uses TRBV5-4 and TRBJ2-1, with a weak D call TRBD1 (5 bases). Germline V gene lookup returns CDR1 SGHNT and CDR2 YYREEE (reference sequence). CDR3 length equals 12 residues. V was trimmed by 7 bases and J by 8 bases, leaving 13 bases between them. CDR3 region: CASAVLGHEQFF. In DNA, the CDR3 is TGTGCCAGCGCAGTTCTGGGGCATGAGCAGTTCTTC.

This chain uses TRBV5-6 with TRBJ1-2; the D is unclear. The CDR3 is made up of 16 amino acids. With 3 bases removed from V and 3 bases from J, the gap between germline ends came to 18 bases. The germline V gene encodes CDR1 SGHDT and CDR2 YYEEEE. The CDR3 spells CASSSLNLIWDYGYTF. CDR3 coding DNA: TGTGCCAGCAGCTCACTAAACCTAATCTGGGACTATGGCTACACCTTC.

Comments on this clone: The junction and the germline gene differ at one end; a read error may be behind it. This chain uses TRBV3-1 (or the pseudogene TRBV3-2) with TRBJ1-6; maybe TRBD1 (6 bases). The CDR3 consists of 12 residues. Germline CDR1 and CDR2: LGHDT and YNNKEL (reference sequence). The CDR3 coding sequence is TGTGCCAGCAGCCAAGGTTCAGGGGCAAGCCAGTTT. It is translated as CASSQGSGASQF.

The chain links TRBV19 to TRBJ1-6; D is undetermined. Germline assignment: CDR1 LNHDA and CDR2 SQIVND (reference sequence). V was pared by 4 bases and J by 10 bases, with 23 bases between. The CDR3 consists of 17 residues. The CDR3 region is CASSTHSLGVQWSPLHF. In DNA form, the CDR3 reads TGTGCCAGTAGTACCCATTCTCTTGGAGTGCAATGGTCACCCCTCCACTTT.

The chain employs TRBV19 and TRBJ1-5; D not certain. The CDR3 contains 12 residues. The V end lost 4 bases, the J end lost 5 bases, and 6 bases lay between the germline ends. In germline, CDR1 is LNHDA, CDR2 SQIVND (reference sequence). The CDR3 region has the DNA TGTGCCAGTAGTAGGCTCGATCAGCCCCAGCATTTT. Encoded protein: CASSRLDQPQHF. Using reference TRBV19 and TRBJ1-5 for the parts outside the CDR3, the full variable domain is DGGITQSPKYLFRKEGQNVTLSCEQNLNHDAMYWYRQDPGQGLRLIYYSQIVNDFQKGDIAEGYSVSREKKESFPLTVTSAQKNPTAFYLCASSRLDQPQHFGDGTRLSIL.

V usage is TRBV12-3 or TRBV12-4 and J usage is TRBJ1-1, with a weak D call TRBD1 (5 bases). There are 11 residues in the CDR3. With 7 bases removed from V and 10 bases from J, the gap between germline ends came to 13 bases. In nucleotides, the CDR3 is TGTGCCAGCACGGCATGGGGCGCAGCTTTCTTT. As protein: CASTAWGAAFF.

The V gene is TRBV28, the J gene TRBJ2-1, with 11 positions matching TRBD2. The trim removed 2 bases at V and 8 bases at J, leaving 14 bases unmatched. This CDR3 comprises 18 residues. CDR1 and CDR2 (germline): MDHEN, SYDVKM. The CDR3, as DNA: TGTGCCAGCAGTTTAGGAGGACTAGCGGGTCGTTTGGGCGATGAGCAGTTCTTC. Translation gives CASSLGGLAGRLGDEQFF.

The genes are TRBV3-1 (or the pseudogene TRBV3-2) and TRBJ2-2; TRBD1 matches 7 bases. Germline lookup yields CDR1 LGHDT and CDR2 YNNKEL (reference sequence). V gave up 0 bases and J gave up 6 bases; unmatched junction bases: 4. The CDR3 consists of 15 residues. In DNA, the CDR3 is TGTGCCAGCAGCCAAGATCTTACAGGGGCCGGGGAGCTGTTTTTT. Protein: CASSQDLTGAGELFF.

This clone has just a few counts. This rearrangement joins TRBV28 to TRBJ1-2; D is ambiguous. The CDR3 is 11 residues long. V was clipped by 4 bases and J by 8 bases, with 8 bases between them. Germline CDR1 MDHEN, CDR2 SYDVKM. Written as DNA, the CDR3 is TGTGCCAGCAGTTCCGCGGAAGGCTACACCTTC. Translating gives CASSSAEGYTF.

The chain carries TRBV27 and TRBJ1-1; D perhaps matches TRBD1 (6 bases). This CDR3 is built from 14 residues. Germline V gives CDR1 MNHEY, CDR2 SMNVEV (reference sequence). Trimming removed 5 bases from V and 4 bases from J, with 14 bases in between. This CDR3 reads CASSPLDRTTEAFF. The CDR3 nucleotides are TGTGCCAGCAGTCCCCTTGACAGGACCACTGAAGCTTTCTTT.

This clone was found a few times. The CDR3, as DNA: TGTGCCAGCAGCGTAGCTGCGACTAGCAGCGCCTACGAGCAGTACTTC. Amino acids: CASSVAATSSAYEQYF. This chain links TRBV9 with TRBJ2-7; 7 bases agree with TRBD2. The CDR3 is 16 amino acids. V trimming: 0 bases; J trimming: 2 bases; junction bases outside the gene matches: 8. Germline CDR1 is SGDLS and CDR2 is YYNGEE.

V usage is TRBV7-2 and J usage is TRBJ2-3, with a possible D match to TRBD2 (6 bases). This CDR3 is 16 amino acids long. Trimming took 1 base from V and 5 from J, leaving 16 bases between them. Per the germline V gene, CDR1 is SGHTA and CDR2 is FQGNSA. This CDR3 is CASSLVPQGGKDTQYF. The CDR3 DNA sequence: TGTGCCAGCAGCTTAGTCCCCCAGGGAGGAAAAGATACGCAGTATTTT.

This rearrangement joins TRBV5-1 to TRBJ2-2; the D is unclear. CDR3 length: 14 amino acids. The germline CDR1 and CDR2 sequences are SGHRS and YFSETQ. V lost 0 bases, J lost 7 bases, and 10 bases lay in between. CDR3 DNA: TGCGCCAGCAGCTTGGACGGTTCCTTCGGGGAGCTGTTTTTT. Protein: CASSLDGSFGELFF. Full variable domain (outside the CDR3, taken from reference TRBV5-1 and TRBJ2-2): KAGVTQTPRYLIKTRGQQVTLSCSPISGHRSVSWYQQTPGQGLQFLFEYFSETQRNKGNFPGRFSGRQFSNSRSEMNVSTLELGDSALYLCASSLDGSFGELFFGEGSRLTVL.

V is TRBV6-2 or TRBV6-3 and J is TRBJ2-7; D may be TRBD2 (5 bases). From germline, CDR1 is MNHEY and CDR2 SVGEGT. The CDR3 has 13 residues. Trimming stripped 2 bases from V and 3 bases from J, with 8 bases between. This CDR3 is CASSYGGDYEQYF. The DNA of the CDR3 is TGTGCCAGCAGTTACGGAGGTGACTACGAGCAGTACTTC.

The genes are TRBV19 and TRBJ2-1, with 8 bases aligning to TRBD2. This CDR3 is 16 amino acids long. The germline V gene encodes CDR1 LNHDA and CDR2 SQIVND (reference sequence). V lost 4 bases, J lost 2 bases, and 7 bases stayed unmatched. Here the CDR3 DNA reads TGTGCCAGTAGTACTCGACTAGCGCGAACCTACAATGAGCAGTTCTTC. It yields the protein CASSTRLARTYNEQFF.

The chain has TRBV4-1 and TRBJ2-1; TRBD1 matches at 10 bases. Germline V gene data show CDR1 as MGHRA and CDR2 as YSYEKL. The CDR3 loop spans 17 amino acids. Trimming took 0 bases from V and 4 from J; bases not matched to a gene: 6. The CDR3 coding sequence is TGCGCCAGCAGCCAAGATCTGAGGGACAGGGGTTACAATGAGCAGTTCTTC. Protein sequence: CASSQDLRDRGYNEQFF.

The CDR3 reads CASSAGGTGRQETQYF. CDR3 DNA: TGTGCCAGCAGCGCAGGGGGGACGGGTAGGCAAGAGACCCAGTACTTC. J is TRBJ2-5 and V is TRBV5-6; D might be TRBD1 (7 bases). With 4 bases removed from V and 2 bases from J, the gap between germline ends came to 18 bases. Germline CDR1 is SGHDT and CDR2 is YYEEEE. The CDR3 has 16 residues.

The chain joins TRBV27 to TRBJ2-2, with D unresolved. V lost 2 bases, J lost 2 bases, and 15 bases lay in between. The CDR3 sequence is 17 residues long. The germline V gene encodes CDR1 MNHEY and CDR2 SMNVEV (reference sequence). The DNA of the CDR3 is TGTGCCAGCAGTTTAGATGTTCTAGGAGCAAACACCGGGGAGCTGTTTTTT. Protein sequence: CASSLDVLGANTGELFF.

V gene TRBV30 combines with J gene TRBJ2-1, with a possible D match to TRBD1 (6 bases). The germline V and J ends were trimmed by 0 bases and 2 bases, with 8 bases remaining between them. Germline V CDR1 and CDR2: GTSNPN, SVGIG (reference sequence). The CDR3 spans 14 residues. CDR3 coding DNA: TGTGCCTGGAGTGTTAGGGGGACCTACAATGAGCAGTTCTTC. Its protein product is CAWSVRGTYNEQFF.

The chain couples TRBV30 to TRBJ2-1, with D possibly being TRBD2 (5 bases). The V gene's germline CDR1 is GTSNPN and CDR2 SVGIG (reference sequence). This CDR3 spans 14 amino acids. V was pared by 0 bases and J by 2 bases, with 8 bases between. The CDR3 bases are TGTGCCTGGAGTGTCGGACTCCCCTACAATGAGCAGTTCTTC. Translation: CAWSVGLPYNEQFF.

The chain carries TRBV11-2 and TRBJ1-3, with 9 bases matching TRBD1. J was trimmed by 9 bases and V by 5 bases; bases with no gene match: 8. Per germline, CDR1 SGHAT and CDR2 FQNNGV. CDR3 size: 14 residues. This CDR3 is CASSPSTGGGTIYF. CDR3 in DNA: TGTGCCAGCAGCCCTTCGACAGGGGGGGGCACCATATATTTT.

The V and J genes are TRBV3-1 (or the pseudogene TRBV3-2) and TRBJ1-1; D might be TRBD1 (6 bases). Trimming removed 3 bases at V and 2 bases at J, with 10 bases between. CDR3 size: 14 residues. Per germline, CDR1 LGHDT and CDR2 YNNKEL (reference sequence). The CDR3 DNA follows: TGTGCCAGCAGCCACGGACAGCTCAACACTGAAGCTTTCTTT. As protein: CASSHGQLNTEAFF.

The CDR3 DNA sequence: TGTGCCAGCAGTCCTACCCCCCCCCACAATGAGCAGTTCTTC. This gives the protein CASSPTPPHNEQFF. The chain joins TRBV28 to TRBJ2-1, with D unresolved. The V end was cut by 5 bases, the J end by 5 bases, with 13 bases between. CDR3 length equals 14 residues. The germline V gene encodes CDR1 MDHEN and CDR2 SYDVKM.

This chain joins TRBV9 and TRBJ2-1, with TRBD1 identical over 7 bases. This CDR3 comprises 16 residues. Germline lookup yields CDR1 SGDLS and CDR2 YYNGEE. J lost 6 bases, V lost 0 bases, and 9 bases had no gene match. DNA for the CDR3: TGTGCCAGCAGCGTAGCTGGGCAGGGGGTGGGCAATGAGCAGTTCTTC. Its protein is CASSVAGQGVGNEQFF.

The chain links TRBV19 to TRBJ2-2; 12 bases match TRBD2. This CDR3 spans 16 amino acids. The germline V gene has CDR1 LNHDA and CDR2 SQIVND (reference sequence). With V trimmed by 6 bases and J by 5 bases, 7 bases remained unmatched. The CDR3: CASSETSGRGTGELFF. The CDR3 nucleotides are TGTGCCAGTAGCGAGACTAGCGGGAGAGGAACCGGGGAGCTGTTTTTT.

The chain carries TRBV7-2 and TRBJ1-1; D unresolved. In germline, CDR1 is SGHTA, CDR2 FQGNSA. The CDR3 is 15 residues long. Trimming removed 0 bases from V and 0 bases from J, with 8 bases in between. As DNA, the CDR3 is TGTGCCAGCAGCTTAGCAAACAATATGAACACTGAAGCTTTCTTT. This sequence encodes CASSLANNMNTEAFF.

V gene TRBV5-1 combines with J gene TRBJ1-2; 11 bases line up with TRBD1. Germline V lookup: CDR1 SGHRS, CDR2 YFSETQ. The length of the CDR3 is 15 residues. V shed 4 bases, J shed 8 bases, and the junction held 10 bases outside the gene matches. CDR3 residues: CASSPRTGGAGGYTF. In nucleotides, the CDR3 is TGCGCCAGCAGCCCCCGGACAGGGGGCGCGGGAGGCTACACCTTC.

This clone was found once. V is TRBV6-1 and J is TRBJ1-5, with unresolved D. The germline V gene encodes CDR1 MNHNS and CDR2 SASEGT. Trimming stripped 0 bases from V and 7 bases from J, with 13 bases between. This CDR3 spans 15 amino acids. CDR3 in amino acids: CASSEASGGSQPQHF. CDR3 sequence (DNA): TGTGCCAGCAGTGAAGCGTCGGGTGGAAGCCAGCCCCAGCATTTT.

This sequence joins TRBV7-9 and TRBJ1-2; tentatively, D is TRBD1 (5 bases). Between the trimmed V and J ends, which lost 1 base and 8 bases, there was a span of 14 bases. The CDR3 length is 14 residues. Germline V lookup: CDR1 SEHNR, CDR2 FQNEAQ (reference sequence). The CDR3, as DNA: TGTGCCAGCAGCTTAGACGCGGGGGTAGACGGCTACACCTTC. Protein: CASSLDAGVDGYTF.

The J gene is TRBJ2-2, the V gene TRBV18, with 9 bases fitting TRBD1. CDR3 length: 16 amino acids. CDR1 and CDR2 from the germline V gene are KGHSH and LQKENI. V lost 2 bases to trimming and J lost 6 bases; unmatched junction nucleotides: 7. CDR3 region: CASSPTGTGSAGELFF. The DNA for the CDR3 is TGTGCCAGCTCACCAACCGGGACAGGGTCGGCCGGGGAGCTGTTTTTT.

J is TRBJ1-6 and V is TRBV20-1; D might be TRBD1 (6 bases). Germline-derived CDR1 and CDR2 are DFQATT and SNEGSKA (reference sequence). The CDR3 extends over 18 amino acids. Trimming pared 3 bases from V and 0 bases from J, leaving 18 bases between. CDR3 nucleotides: TGCAGTGCTAGTGGCGGCAGGGGCCGGAGCTCCTATAATTCACCCCTCCACTTT. Amino acids: CSASGGRGRSSYNSPLHF.

As regards this clone: Possible read error: a much larger clone is one base away. The chain couples TRBV6-6 to TRBJ2-7; tentatively, D is TRBD2 (6 bases). The ends were cut back, 2 bases at V and 2 bases at J, with 7 bases in the middle. Germline V gene data show CDR1 as MNHNY and CDR2 as SVGAGI (reference sequence). This CDR3 is built from 13 residues. The CDR3 nucleotides read TGTGCCAGCAGTTACGGGGGGACCTACGAGCAGTACTTC. It translates to CASSYGGTYEQYF.